The next 24 T cell receptor beta chains were all read from a single sample in a study of blood T cell repertoires in COVID-19. TCRdb keeps only in-frame clones here, not all; method: immunoSEQ multiplex PCR. The profile shows about 68,000 clones, roughly 90% of them singletons. The specimen sequenced was peripheral blood. These receptors were collected from a man aged 25-40 years with acute or convalescent COVID-19.

The rearrangement uses TRBV5-1 and TRBJ1-4; 9 bases line up with TRBD1. CDR3 length: 19 amino acids. From germline, CDR1 is SGHRS and CDR2 YFSETQ. V gave up 0 bases and J gave up 9 bases; unmatched junction bases: 18. The CDR3 nucleotides read TGCGCCAGCAGCTTGGCGGGGACAGGGCCGGAGGCACCTAAGAAAAAACTGTTTTTT. This gives the protein CASSLAGTGPEAPKKKLFF.

The chain is built from TRBV6-5 and TRBJ1-1; 9 bases fit TRBD1. The length of the CDR3 is 15 residues. The germline V gene has CDR1 MNHEY and CDR2 SVGAGI. V trimming: 6 bases; J trimming: 5 bases; junction bases outside the gene matches: 10. The chain's CDR3 is CASRPIQTGGTEAFF. The CDR3 DNA is TGTGCCAGCAGGCCGATACAGACAGGGGGGACTGAAGCTTTCTTT.

The chain recombines TRBV7-2 with TRBJ2-5; D remains unclear. CDR1 and CDR2 from the germline V gene are SGHTA and FQGNSA. The CDR3 loop spans 14 amino acids. Trimming took 5 bases from V and 2 from J, leaving 12 bases between them. Here the CDR3 DNA reads TGTGCCAGCAGCCCGACGAGGTTACAAGAGACCCAGTACTTC. This translates into CASSPTRLQETQYF.

This chain links TRBV4-1 with TRBJ1-1; D perhaps matches TRBD1 (6 bases). Germline V lookup: CDR1 MGHRA, CDR2 YSYEKL. Trimming took off 5 bases at V and 2 bases at J, with 15 bases between the two ends. CDR3 length equals 15 residues. The CDR3 spells CASSAYRAENTEAFF. The CDR3 region has the DNA TGCGCCAGCAGCGCCTACAGGGCGGAAAACACTGAAGCTTTCTTT.

The V gene is TRBV25-1, the J gene TRBJ2-2, with 7 bases lining up with TRBD1. Trimming cost V 2 bases and J 5 bases; bases outside gene matches: 8. Germline CDR1 reads MGHDK; CDR2 reads SYGVNS. The CDR3 is 16 residues long. CDR3 sequence (DNA): TGTGCCAGCAGTGAACCAGGGACAGCCGTTACCGGGGAGCTGTTTTTT. Protein: CASSEPGTAVTGELFF.

As for this clone: Other nucleotide sequences in the sample specify the same CDR3. The DNA for the CDR3 is TGTGCCAGCAGCTTATCCGTGAACACTGAAGCTTTCTTT. Translation: CASSLSVNTEAFF. The rearrangement links TRBV7-3 to TRBJ1-1; D remains unclear. This CDR3 is 13 amino acids long. V dropped 2 bases and J dropped 0 bases, with 4 bases sitting between them. The germline gives CDR1 SGHTA, CDR2 FQGTGA.

The genes are TRBV28 and TRBJ2-3, with TRBD2 matching over 10 bases. CDR1 is MDHEN, CDR2 SYDVKM, per germline. V shed 6 bases and J 3 bases; nucleotides not matched to a gene: 6. This CDR3 is built from 15 residues. The CDR3 loop is CASSLIAGGTDTQYF. DNA of the CDR3: TGTGCCAGCAGCCTAATAGCGGGGGGTACAGATACGCAGTATTTT. Full variable domain (missing parts from reference TRBV28 and TRBJ2-3): DVKVTQSSRYLVKRTGEKVFLECVQDMDHENMFWYRQDPGLGLRLIYFSYDVKMKEKGDIPEGYSVSREKKERFSLILESASTNQTSMYLCASSLIAGGTDTQYFGPGTRLTVL.

V and J are TRBV23-1 and TRBJ2-7, with D uncertain. TRBV23-1 is identified as an open reading frame with a role that is uncertain. The CDR3 runs 11 residues. Trimming left V 8 bases short and J 4 bases short, with 9 bases between. In DNA form, the CDR3 reads TGCGCCAGCCCAGGAACATACGAGCAGTACTTC. The encoded protein is CASPGTYEQYF.

The rearrangement joins TRBV5-8 to TRBJ2-1, with 13 bases lining up with TRBD2. The CDR3 loop spans 17 amino acids. Germline V gene lookup returns CDR1 SGHTS and CDR2 YDEGEE. V lost 4 bases to trimming and J lost 6 bases; unmatched junction nucleotides: 10. As DNA, the CDR3 is TGTGCCAGCAGCCTGACTAGCGGGAGGATTACGGGCAATGAGCAGTTCTTC. It translates to CASSLTSGRITGNEQFF.

The chain links TRBV27 to TRBJ2-7; possibly TRBD1 for D (6 bases). This CDR3 region has 14 residues. Germline CDR1 reads MNHEY; CDR2 reads SMNVEV (reference sequence). V lost 6 bases, J lost 0 bases, and 12 bases lay in between. For the CDR3, the DNA is TGTGCCAGCAGGCTCTTGACAGGCTCCTACGAGCAGTACTTC. Its protein product is CASRLLTGSYEQYF.

This clone appeared a few times. The gene calls are TRBV13 and TRBJ2-2; D may be TRBD1 (6 bases). Germline V gene sequence: CDR1 PRHDT, CDR2 FYEKMQ (reference sequence). This CDR3 has 14 residues. The ends were cut back, 4 bases at V and 5 bases at J, with 11 bases in the middle. The CDR3 DNA sequence: TGTGCCAGCAGCTCCAGGGGATGGACCGGGGAGCTGTTTTTT. This translates into CASSSRGWTGELFF.

The chain carries TRBV9 and TRBJ1-2, with D tentatively TRBD1 (5 bases). Trimming removed 0 bases at V and 5 bases at J, with 11 bases between. The CDR3 totals 14 residues. Germline V gene sequence: CDR1 SGDLS, CDR2 YYNGEE. The CDR3 spells CASSVGGKTYGYTF. The CDR3 DNA is TGTGCCAGCAGCGTAGGGGGCAAGACATATGGCTACACCTTC.

This chain links TRBV5-4 with TRBJ1-1, with TRBD1 identical over 11 bases. With 1 base clipped from V and 2 bases from J, the junction kept 7 bases outside the gene matches. The germline V gene has CDR1 SGHNT and CDR2 YYREEE (reference sequence). The CDR3 length is 17 residues. CDR3 loop: CASSLTGQGARNTEAFF. CDR3 coding DNA: TGTGCCAGCAGCTTGACAGGACAGGGGGCGCGAAACACTGAAGCTTTCTTT.

The chain is built from TRBV4-2 and TRBJ2-3, with D tentatively TRBD2 (6 bases). Trimming took off 0 bases at V and 6 bases at J, with 16 bases between the two ends. Germline V gene sequence: CDR1 LGHNA, CDR2 YNFKEQ. The CDR3 totals 16 residues. The CDR3 DNA reads TGTGCCAGCAGCCAAGACGGCGGCGGGGCCGCGGATACGCAGTATTTT. It is translated as CASSQDGGGAADTQYF.

The rearrangement joins TRBV19 to TRBJ2-7; 8 bases are shared with TRBD2. V lost 6 bases and J lost 5; bases outside the gene matches: 6. This CDR3 region has 13 residues. In germline, CDR1 is LNHDA, CDR2 SQIVND (reference sequence). The CDR3 sequence: CASRGLVMDEQYF. The CDR3 DNA reads TGTGCCAGTAGGGGACTAGTAATGGACGAGCAGTACTTC. The full variable domain, with the rest looked up from reference TRBV19 and TRBJ2-7, is DGGITQSPKYLFRKEGQNVTLSCEQNLNHDAMYWYRQDPGQGLRLIYYSQIVNDFQKGDIAEGYSVSREKKESFPLTVTSAQKNPTAFYLCASRGLVMDEQYFGPGTRLTVT.

This chain joins TRBV4-1 and TRBJ2-7; a possible D gene is TRBD1 (5 bases). Germline values: CDR1 MGHRA, CDR2 YSYEKL. The CDR3 length is 13 residues. V lost 1 base and J 6 bases, leaving 10 bases between the germline ends. CDR3 in amino acids: CASSQGPRGEQYF. For the CDR3, the DNA is TGCGCCAGCAGCCAAGGTCCTAGGGGCGAGCAGTACTTC.

This chain joins TRBV2 and TRBJ2-5, with 9 bases lining up with TRBD2. The CDR3 length is 15 residues. With 3 bases clipped from V and 6 bases from J, the junction kept 8 bases outside the gene matches. Germline V lookup: CDR1 SNHLY, CDR2 FYNNEI. CDR3 in amino acids: CASSDWREGRKTQYF. The CDR3 DNA sequence: TGTGCCAGCAGTGATTGGCGGGAGGGCCGTAAGACCCAGTACTTC.

The rearrangement joins TRBV2 to TRBJ2-2; 10 bases align to TRBD2. Germline CDR1 is SNHLY and CDR2 is FYNNEI. CDR3 length: 15 residues. Trimming removed 6 bases from V and 4 bases from J; junction bases left unmatched: 5. CDR3 loop: CASSLGLATTGELFF. The CDR3, as DNA: TGTGCCAGCAGCTTGGGACTAGCGACCACCGGGGAGCTGTTTTTT.

The CDR3 region is CASSLGMGQGNSLQFF. As DNA, the CDR3 is TGCGCCAGCAGCTTGGGAATGGGACAGGGGAATTCCCTGCAGTTCTTC. The chain uses TRBV5-1 and TRBJ2-1, with 10 nucleotides matching TRBD1. Germline V lookup: CDR1 SGHRS, CDR2 YFSETQ. V lost 0 bases to trimming and J lost 12 bases; unmatched junction nucleotides: 12. CDR3 length: 16 amino acids.

The rearrangement uses TRBV18 and TRBJ1-1; 9 bases match TRBD1. J lost 3 bases, V lost 6 bases, and 2 bases had no gene match. This CDR3 is 13 amino acids long. Germline CDR1 KGHSH, CDR2 LQKENI. CDR3 in DNA: TGTGCCAGCTCGACAGGGGGAGACACTGAAGCTTTCTTT. Its protein product is CASSTGGDTEAFF.

CDR3 sequence: CASSVDPAAANEKLFF. The CDR3 DNA reads as TGTGCCAGCAGCGTCGATCCAGCCGCGGCTAATGAAAAACTGTTTTTT. J is TRBJ1-4 and V is TRBV5-4; D is undetermined. V lost 4 bases to trimming and J lost 3 bases, with 16 bases between them. This CDR3 is 16 amino acids long. Germline V gene data show CDR1 as SGHNT and CDR2 as YYREEE (reference sequence).

The chain combines TRBV27 with TRBJ2-2; D unclear. CDR1 is MNHEY, CDR2 SMNVEV, per germline (reference sequence). The V end was cut by 5 bases, the J end by 0 bases, with 22 bases between. The CDR3 contains 19 residues. CDR3 sequence reads: CASSSHFALSVANTGELFF. CDR3 coding DNA: TGTGCCAGCAGTAGCCACTTCGCCTTGAGCGTTGCGAACACCGGGGAGCTGTTTTTT.

This clone came up once. This rearrangement joins TRBV2 to TRBJ1-2; D is uncertain. The CDR3 totals 11 residues. In germline, CDR1 is SNHLY, CDR2 FYNNEI. Trimming cost V 7 bases and J 5 bases, with 8 bases left between them. The CDR3 region has the DNA TGTGCCAGCAAGAGCGGTTATGGCTACACCTTC. It codes for CASKSGYGYTF.

V is TRBV28 and J is TRBJ1-5, with D maybe TRBD1 (6 bases). V lost 8 bases and J 0 bases, leaving 14 bases between the germline ends. From germline, CDR1 is MDHEN and CDR2 SYDVKM. The CDR3 is made up of 15 amino acids. CDR3 nucleotides: TGTGCCAGCGAGGACAGTAGGTATAGCAATCAGCCCCAGCATTTT. Encoded protein: CASEDSRYSNQPQHF.